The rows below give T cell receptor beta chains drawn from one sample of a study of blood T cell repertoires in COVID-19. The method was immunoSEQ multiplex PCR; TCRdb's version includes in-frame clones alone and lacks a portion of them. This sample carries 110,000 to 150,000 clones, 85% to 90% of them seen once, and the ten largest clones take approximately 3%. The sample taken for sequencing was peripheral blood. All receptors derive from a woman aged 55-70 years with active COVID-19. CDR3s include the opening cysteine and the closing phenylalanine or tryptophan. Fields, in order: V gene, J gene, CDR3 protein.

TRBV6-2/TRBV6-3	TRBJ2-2	CASSPAFRLAGGPGTGELFF
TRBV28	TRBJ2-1	CASISRGRPTMSGFF
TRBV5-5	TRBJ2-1	CASSFSGVYNEQFF
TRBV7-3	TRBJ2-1	CASSLSRGIGSYNEQFF
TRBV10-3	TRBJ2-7	CAIRGSTSGSSYEQYF
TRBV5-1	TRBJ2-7	CASQLSGRTYEQYF
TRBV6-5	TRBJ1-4	CASSYSRPEKLFF
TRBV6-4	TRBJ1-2	CASSDDTYGYTF
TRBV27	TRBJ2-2	CASSLTPQAGRNTGELFF
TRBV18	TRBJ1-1	CASSPKGQTMNTEAFF
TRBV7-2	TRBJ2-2	CASSPPGLAGVRTGELFF
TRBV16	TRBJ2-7	CASSPSRSSGIYEQYF
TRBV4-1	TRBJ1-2	CASTATGSYGYTF
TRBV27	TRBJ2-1	CASSKAGGPVNEQFF
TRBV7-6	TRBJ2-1	CASSLTSGRFDEQFF
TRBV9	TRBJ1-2	CASSAGSYGYTF
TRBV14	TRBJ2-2	CASSQVLAGDAGELFF
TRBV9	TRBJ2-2	CASSVEAGTNTGELFF
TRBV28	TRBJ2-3	CASSLIGGGPGSTDTQYF
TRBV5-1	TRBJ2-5	CASSLEAGIQETQYF
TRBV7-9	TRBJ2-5	CASRGEGETQYF
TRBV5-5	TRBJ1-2	CASSFLSEAYGYTF
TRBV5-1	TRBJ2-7	CASSLEGATYEQYF
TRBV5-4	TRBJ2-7	CASSLVVAGLLSYEQYF